These 14 T cell receptor beta chains share one sample of origin, sequenced in a study of Graves' ophthalmopathy and Graves' hyperthyroidism. RNA transcripts served as template for amplifying TCR beta CDR3 sequences. Amplification began with first-round RT-PCR using HTBI primers, then second-round multiplex PCR was performed. TCRdb used MiXCR to reprocess the multiplex PCR reads, holding one entry per CDR3 protein. In the table there are around 1,000,000 distinct CDR3 sequences, about two fifths of which are singletons. Sequences were obtained from peripheral blood or thyroid tissue (not recorded which). These receptors were obtained from an adult man with Graves' hyperthyroidism.

Comment on this clonotype: With a much larger clone just one base away, this may be a read error. The chain links TRBV7-9 to TRBJ2-7; TRBD1 might be the D (6 bases). V shed 8 bases and J shed 5 bases, with 19 bases lying between them. Germline CDR1 is SEHNR and CDR2 is FQNEAQ (reference sequence). The CDR3 is 14 amino acids. The CDR3: CASGLRGNENEQYF. The CDR3 bases are TGTGCCAGCGGTTTAAGGGGGAATGAAAACGAGCAGTACTTC.

The J gene is TRBJ1-2, the V gene TRBV9; D call uncertain. Trimming shortened V by 0 bases and J by 5 bases, and 8 bases separated the two germline ends. Per germline, CDR1 SGDLS and CDR2 YYNGEE. This CDR3 spans 13 amino acids. CDR3 sequence (DNA): TGTGCCAGCAGCGTAGCCCCAGAATATGGCTACACCTTC. Translation gives CASSVAPEYGYTF.

This chain uses TRBV28 with TRBJ1-2; maybe TRBD1 (5 bases). Germline V lookup: CDR1 MDHEN, CDR2 SYDVKM. V was clipped by 7 bases and J by 4 bases, with 13 bases between them. This CDR3 has 13 residues. Here the CDR3 reads CASNPGLSYGYTF. As DNA, the CDR3 is TGTGCCAGCAACCCGGGGCTTAGCTATGGCTACACCTTC.

This clonotype was recorded a few times. J is TRBJ2-5 and V is TRBV7-9, with D perhaps TRBD1 or TRBD2 (5 bases each). With 5 bases removed from V and 2 bases from J, the gap between germline ends came to 15 bases. Germline V gene lookup returns CDR1 SEHNR and CDR2 FQNEAQ (reference sequence). This CDR3 has 15 amino acids. CDR3 in amino acids: CASSPRQSGQETQYF. CDR3 nucleotide sequence: TGTGCCAGCAGCCCGCGACAGTCGGGACAAGAGACCCAGTACTTC.

This clonotype has ten or more counts. The chain employs TRBV20-1 and TRBJ2-7, with a weak D call TRBD2 (5 bases). Germline CDR1 and CDR2: DFQATT and SNEGSKA (reference sequence). This CDR3 contains 11 residues. CDR3 sequence (DNA): TGCAGCGCACGGACTGGCTACGAGCAGTACTTC. This codes for CSARTGYEQYF.

This clonotype was observed at least ten times. This sequence joins TRBV20-1 and TRBJ2-7; TRBD1 matches 7 bases. CDR1 is DFQATT and CDR2 is SNEGSKA in the germline V gene (reference sequence). The V and J ends lost 5 bases and 4 bases, in that order; junction bases with no gene match: 11. This CDR3 is 14 amino acids long. CDR3 protein: CSAYDREGLYEQYF. The CDR3 coding sequence is TGCAGTGCTTACGACAGGGAAGGTTTGTACGAGCAGTACTTC.

The CDR3 loop reads CASSTGTGYSETQYF. The CDR3 coding sequence is TGTGCCAGCAGTACCGGGACAGGGTATTCCGAGACCCAGTACTTC. J is TRBJ2-5 and V is TRBV7-9; 9 bases are a match to TRBD1. CDR1 is SEHNR, CDR2 FQNEAQ, per germline (reference sequence). V shed 6 bases, J shed 5 bases, and the junction held 10 bases outside the gene matches. The CDR3 length is 15 residues. The whole variable domain, remainder taken from reference TRBV7-9 and TRBJ2-5, is DTGVSQNPRHKITKRGQNVTFRCDPISEHNRLYWYRQTLGQGPEFLTYFQNEAQLEKSRLLSDRFSAERPKGSFSTLEIQRTEQGDSAMYLCASSTGTGYSETQYFGPGTRLLVL.

This clonotype was counted ten times or more. The chain combines TRBV15 with TRBJ2-7, with D possibly being TRBD1 or TRBD2 (5 bases each). CDR1 and CDR2 from the germline V gene are LNHNV and YYDKDF (reference sequence). The V end lost 1 base, the J end lost 6 bases, and 16 bases lay between the germline ends. The CDR3 spans 15 residues. The CDR3 DNA reads TGTGCCACCAGCAGAGCCGGGACCAGCTCTGCCGAGCAGTACTTC. This encodes CATSRAGTSSAEQYF.

This clonotype was observed a few times. The chain couples TRBV10-2 to TRBJ2-7, with D possibly TRBD1 on 6 matching bases. This CDR3 is 17 amino acids long. Trimming cost V 0 bases and J 0 bases, with 15 bases left between them. Germline V gene data show CDR1 as WSHSY and CDR2 as SAAADI. The CDR3 loop is CASSESLRQDNSYEQYF. CDR3 bases: TGCGCCAGCAGTGAGTCGTTACGACAGGATAACTCCTACGAGCAGTACTTC.

This clonotype was found a few times. A single base separates this from a much larger clone, so it may be a read error. The chain is built from TRBV2 and TRBJ2-7; 9 bases agree with TRBD1. Germline V gives CDR1 SNHLY, CDR2 FYNNEI. CDR3 size: 13 residues. V shed 8 bases and J 1 base; nucleotides not matched to a gene: 3. The chain's CDR3 is CASGGTGSYEQYF. CDR3 in DNA: TGTGCCAGCGGGGGGACAGGGTCCTACGAGCAGTACTTC.

The table lists this clonotype with many counts. The V call is TRBV19, the J call TRBJ2-7, with 9 bases identical to TRBD1. The CDR3 length is 14 residues. Germline CDR1 LNHDA, CDR2 SQIVND (reference sequence). The V gene end was trimmed by 8 bases and the J gene end by 4 bases; junction bases not matched to a gene: 9. CDR3 region: CASGHRGRMYEQYF. CDR3 DNA sequence: TGTGCCAGTGGCCACAGGGGGCGTATGTACGAGCAGTACTTC.

The chain combines TRBV29-1 with TRBJ1-5, with a possible D match to TRBD1 (6 bases). Between the trimmed V and J ends, which lost 8 bases and 2 bases, there was a span of 13 bases. CDR1 and CDR2 (germline): SQVTM, ANQGSEA. The CDR3 has 13 amino acids. CDR3 sequence reads: CSSGVSRNQPQHF. CDR3 bases: TGCAGCTCAGGGGTGAGTCGCAATCAGCCCCAGCATTTT.

The chain employs TRBV7-8 and TRBJ2-2; D is ambiguous. The ends were cut back, 6 bases at V and 6 bases at J, with 11 bases in the middle. Germline CDR1 and CDR2: SGHVS and FQNEAQ. This CDR3 spans 13 amino acids. In DNA, the CDR3 is TGTGCCAGCAGGGGCAGGTCCCCCGGGGAGCTGTTTTTT. This encodes CASRGRSPGELFF.

This clonotype was seen repeatedly, ten times or more. The CDR3 spells CSASGVSGNSPLHF. CDR3 sequence (DNA): TGCAGTGCTAGCGGTGTATCGGGGAATTCACCCCTCCACTTT. The V call is TRBV20-1, the J call TRBJ1-6; D gene ambiguous. Looked up from germline, CDR1 is DFQATT and CDR2 is SNEGSKA (reference sequence). The CDR3 consists of 14 residues. V gave up 3 bases and J gave up 7 bases, with 13 bases separating them.